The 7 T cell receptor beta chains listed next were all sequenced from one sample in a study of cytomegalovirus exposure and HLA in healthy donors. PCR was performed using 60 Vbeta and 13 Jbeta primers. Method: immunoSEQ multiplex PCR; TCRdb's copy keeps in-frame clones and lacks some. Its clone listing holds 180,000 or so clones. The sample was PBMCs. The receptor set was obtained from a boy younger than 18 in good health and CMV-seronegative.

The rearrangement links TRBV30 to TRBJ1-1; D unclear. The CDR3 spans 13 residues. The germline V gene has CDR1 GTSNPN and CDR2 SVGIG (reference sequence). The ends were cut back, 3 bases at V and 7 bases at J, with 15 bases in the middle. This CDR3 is CAWSLADFFEAFF. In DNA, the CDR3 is TGTGCCTGGAGCCTCGCAGACTTCTTTGAAGCTTTCTTT.

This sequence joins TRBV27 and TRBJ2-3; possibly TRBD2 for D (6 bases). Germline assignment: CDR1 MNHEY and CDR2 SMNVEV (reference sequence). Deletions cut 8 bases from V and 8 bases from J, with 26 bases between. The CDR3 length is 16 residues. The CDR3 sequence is CASGLTGTLRGGTQYF. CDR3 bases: TGTGCCAGCGGCCTCACTGGGACTCTACGGGGCGGTACGCAGTATTTT.

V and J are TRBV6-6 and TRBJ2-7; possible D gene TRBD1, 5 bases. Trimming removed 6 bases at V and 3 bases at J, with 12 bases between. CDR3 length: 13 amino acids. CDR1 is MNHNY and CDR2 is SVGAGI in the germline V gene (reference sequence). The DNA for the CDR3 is TGTGCCAGCAGGGATAGACAGATCTACGAGCAGTACTTC. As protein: CASRDRQIYEQYF.

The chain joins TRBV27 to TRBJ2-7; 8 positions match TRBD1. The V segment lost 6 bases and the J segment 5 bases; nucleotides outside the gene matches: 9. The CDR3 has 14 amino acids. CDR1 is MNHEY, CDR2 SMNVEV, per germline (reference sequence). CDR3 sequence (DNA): TGTGCCAGCAGCCCCGGGACAGGAAGCCACGAGCAGTACTTC. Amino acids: CASSPGTGSHEQYF.

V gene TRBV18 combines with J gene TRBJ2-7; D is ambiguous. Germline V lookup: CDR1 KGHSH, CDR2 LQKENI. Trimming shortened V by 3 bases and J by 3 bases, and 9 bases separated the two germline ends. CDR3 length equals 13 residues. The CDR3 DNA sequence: TGTGCCAGCTCACCGGGCAGGTACTACGAGCAGTACTTC. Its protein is CASSPGRYYEQYF.

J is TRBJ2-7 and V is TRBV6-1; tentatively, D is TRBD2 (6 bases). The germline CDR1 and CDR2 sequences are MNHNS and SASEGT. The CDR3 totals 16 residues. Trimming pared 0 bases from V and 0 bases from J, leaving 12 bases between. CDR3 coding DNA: TGTGCCAGCAGTGAAGCACTAGGGACTGTCTCCTACGAGCAGTACTTC. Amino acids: CASSEALGTVSYEQYF.

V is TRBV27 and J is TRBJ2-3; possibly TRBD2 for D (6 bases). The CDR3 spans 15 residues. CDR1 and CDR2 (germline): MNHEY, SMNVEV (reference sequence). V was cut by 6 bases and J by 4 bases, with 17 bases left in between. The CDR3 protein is CASRFVAETADTQYF. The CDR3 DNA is TGTGCCAGCAGATTTGTAGCGGAGACCGCAGATACGCAGTATTTT.